The 29 T cell receptor beta chains given below trace back to one sample, sequenced in a study of radiotherapy plus CTLA-4 blockade in lung cancer. Sequencing used immunoSEQ multiplex PCR; TCRdb keeps in-frame clones, though not all of them. The top ten clones hold roughly 17% of a sample with around 82,000 clones, 85% to 90% of them seen once. The sequencing used peripheral blood, collected from a patient treated with radiotherapy plus ipilimumab. These receptors came from a human donor with non-small cell lung cancer that progressed on radiotherapy plus ipilimumab.

The DNA of the CDR3 is TGTGCCTGGAAAGGGCAGGGCGACCAGCCCCAGCATTTT. This sequence encodes CAWKGQGDQPQHF. V is TRBV30 and J is TRBJ1-5; tentative D call: TRBD1 (5 bases). V was cut by 4 bases and J by 7 bases, with 14 bases left in between. The CDR3 consists of 13 residues. Germline loops: CDR1 GTSNPN, CDR2 SVGIG (reference sequence).

This clone appeared once. This rearrangement joins TRBV6-5 to TRBJ2-3, with TRBD1 identical over 9 bases. J lost 4 bases, V lost 11 bases, and 7 bases had no gene match. CDR1 is MNHEY and CDR2 is SVGAGI in the germline V gene. This CDR3 has 13 amino acids. The CDR3 DNA follows: TGTGCCGCACAGGACAGGGGATCAGATACGCAGTATTTT. Translation gives CAAQDRGSDTQYF.

The chain joins TRBV7-2 to TRBJ2-7; maybe TRBD2 (5 bases). CDR3 length equals 13 residues. Germline loops: CDR1 SGHTA, CDR2 FQGNSA. With 4 bases removed from V and 6 bases from J, the gap between germline ends came to 13 bases. CDR3 DNA: TGTGCCAGCAGCTACACAGATGAGGGCGAGCAGTACTTC. Translation: CASSYTDEGEQYF.

V gene TRBV7-9 combines with J gene TRBJ1-1, with a possible D match to TRBD1 (5 bases). Germline CDR1 is SEHNR and CDR2 is FQNEAQ (reference sequence). The length of the CDR3 is 11 residues. V was cut by 5 bases and J by 4 bases, with 5 bases left in between. This chain's CDR3 is CASSRGTEAFF. The DNA of the CDR3 is TGTGCCAGCAGCAGGGGCACTGAAGCTTTCTTT.

For this clone: This CDR3 is also generated by other DNA sequences in the sample. This sequence joins TRBV28 and TRBJ1-5; 9 bases agree with TRBD1. V trimming: 2 bases; J trimming: 1 base; junction bases outside the gene matches: 0. CDR1 MDHEN and CDR2 SYDVKM come from the germline V gene. The CDR3 is made up of 15 amino acids. This CDR3 is CASSLGTGSNQPQHF. Written as DNA, the CDR3 is TGTGCCAGCAGTTTAGGGACAGGGAGCAATCAGCCCCAGCATTTT.

The chain combines TRBV5-1 with TRBJ1-5; 7 nucleotides align to TRBD1. This CDR3 has 15 amino acids. V was pared by 4 bases and J by 7 bases, with 11 bases of the junction left unmatched. Germline CDR1 SGHRS, CDR2 YFSETQ. In DNA, the CDR3 is TGCGCCAGCAGCCCGGACACAGGGGTACGACAGCCCCAGCATTTT. It codes for CASSPDTGVRQPQHF.

This chain connects TRBV23-1 to TRBJ1-5; D is possibly TRBD1 (6 bases). TRBV23-1 is marked as an open reading frame, function uncertain. Trimming stripped 9 bases from V and 7 bases from J, with 28 bases between. The CDR3 sequence is 17 residues long. The CDR3 is CARKSGIQGGLSQPQHF. In nucleotides, the CDR3 is TGCGCCAGAAAAAGTGGGATACAGGGTGGATTATCGCAGCCCCAGCATTTT.

As to this clone: This is likely a read error, given that the CDR3 carries no conserved phenylalanine or tryptophan at its end. The chain joins TRBV9 to TRBJ2-7; 9 bases are shared with TRBD1. Germline assignment: CDR1 SGDLS and CDR2 YYNGEE. This CDR3 is built from 16 residues. V lost 3 bases and J lost 3; bases outside the gene matches: 10. This CDR3 is CASSAPTGTGFYEQYL. Written as DNA, the CDR3 is TGTGCCAGCAGCGCACCAACCGGGACAGGGTTCTACGAGCAGTACCTC.

The chain is built from TRBV27 and TRBJ1-4, with TRBD1 matching 8 bases. CDR3 size: 16 residues. CDR1 and CDR2 from the germline V gene are MNHEY and SMNVEV (reference sequence). J was trimmed by 2 bases and V by 2 bases; bases with no gene match: 4. As DNA, the CDR3 is TGTGCCAGCAGTTTAGCCAGGGGGCTGACTAATGAAAAACTGTTTTTT. It codes for CASSLARGLTNEKLFF.

Of note for this clone: At one boundary the junction diverges from the germline segment, which might be a read error. The chain couples TRBV11-2 to TRBJ2-3; D uncertain. The germline V gene encodes CDR1 SGHAT and CDR2 FQNNGV. This CDR3 has 11 amino acids. The CDR3 DNA is TGTGCCAGCAGCGCGGTCTGGGCCGTCCATTTT. Translating it yields CASSAVWAVHF.

The V call is TRBV19, the J call TRBJ1-1; D unclear. Trimming took off 8 bases at V and 3 bases at J, with 13 bases between the two ends. The CDR3 runs to 13 residues. Germline CDR1 reads LNHDA; CDR2 reads SQIVND (reference sequence). The CDR3 spells CASGLSGHTEAFF. In nucleotides, the CDR3 is TGTGCCAGTGGTTTGAGCGGCCACACTGAAGCTTTCTTT.

The chain uses TRBV7-2 and TRBJ2-1; either TRBD1 or TRBD2 may supply D (5 bases each). Looked up from germline, CDR1 is SGHTA and CDR2 is FQGNSA. The CDR3 covers 15 residues. V dropped 5 bases and J dropped 6 bases, with 17 bases sitting between them. The CDR3 DNA sequence: TGTGCCAGCAGCCCCGGGACCCCTTTTGGCAATGAGCAGTTCTTC. The encoded protein is CASSPGTPFGNEQFF.

The V gene is TRBV19, the J gene TRBJ2-3; D tentatively reads TRBD1 or TRBD2 (5 bases each). The CDR3 covers 13 residues. The germline V gene has CDR1 LNHDA and CDR2 SQIVND (reference sequence). V lost 7 bases and J 2 bases, leaving 10 bases between the germline ends. CDR3 in DNA: TGTGCCAGTATCGGGGACCTCACAGATACGCAGTATTTT. It encodes CASIGDLTDTQYF.

The chain has TRBV11-2 and TRBJ1-1, with D unresolved. The CDR3 runs 13 residues. Germline V gives CDR1 SGHAT, CDR2 FQNNGV. With 8 bases removed from V and 0 bases from J, the gap between germline ends came to 10 bases. The CDR3 coding sequence is TGTGCCAGCGGCCACAAAGTGAACACTGAAGCTTTCTTT. Its protein product is CASGHKVNTEAFF. Full variable domain (missing parts from reference TRBV11-2 and TRBJ1-1): EAGVAQSPRYKIIEKRQSVAFWCNPISGHATLYWYQQILGQGPKLLIQFQNNGVVDDSQLPKDRFSAERLKGVDSTLKIQPAKLEDSAVYLCASGHKVNTEAFFGQGTRLTVV.

The chain recombines TRBV10-3 with TRBJ1-2; D remains ambiguous. V lost 0 bases and J 4 bases, leaving 12 bases between the germline ends. The CDR3 totals 15 residues. The V gene's germline CDR1 is ENHRY and CDR2 SYGVKD. CDR3 in amino acids: CAISESEEGSYGYTF. The CDR3 bases are TGTGCCATCAGTGAGTCTGAAGAGGGCTCCTATGGCTACACCTTC.

The CDR3 coding sequence is TGCGCCAGCAGCTTGGGGACAGGGGTGAACACCGGGGAGCTGTTTTTT. This sequence encodes CASSLGTGVNTGELFF. This rearrangement joins TRBV5-1 to TRBJ2-2; 9 nucleotides agree with TRBD1. The germline CDR1 and CDR2 sequences are SGHRS and YFSETQ. V trimming: 0 bases; J trimming: 1 base; junction bases outside the gene matches: 1. The CDR3 has 16 residues.

The rearrangement joins TRBV6-5 to TRBJ2-2, with a tentative D call TRBD2 (6 bases). The CDR3 loop spans 15 amino acids. Looked up from germline, CDR1 is MNHEY and CDR2 is SVGAGI. V was cut by 4 bases and J by 6 bases, with 15 bases left in between. The CDR3 nucleotides are TGTGCCAGCAGTTTACGACTAGGAGACTCCGGGGAGCTGTTTTTT. This gives the protein CASSLRLGDSGELFF.

This chain joins TRBV12-2 and TRBJ1-4; the table's TRBD1 call for D was not verified on the DNA. TRBV12-2 represents a pseudogene. CDR3 length equals 14 residues. The CDR3 sequence is CASRLNRVGEKLFF. CDR3 DNA sequence: TGTGCAAGTCGCTTAAACAGGGTTGGAGAAAAACTGTTTTTT.

The rearrangement links TRBV4-3 to TRBJ1-5, with D possibly matching TRBD1 (5 bases). Germline lookup yields CDR1 LGHNA and CDR2 YSLEER. V lost 0 bases, J lost 3 bases, and 12 bases lay in between. The CDR3 runs to 16 residues. CDR3 bases: TGCGCCAGCAGCCAAGATGCGTGGGGGAACAATCAGCCCCAGCATTTT. This translates into CASSQDAWGNNQPQHF.

The V call is TRBV19, the J call TRBJ2-1; possible D gene TRBD1, 5 bases. Trimming stripped 3 bases from V and 2 bases from J, with 11 bases between. The length of the CDR3 is 15 residues. Germline CDR1 LNHDA, CDR2 SQIVND (reference sequence). The CDR3 bases are TGTGCCAGTAGTATGACGCAGGGCACCTACAATGAGCAGTTCTTC. It translates to CASSMTQGTYNEQFF.

The chain has TRBV5-1 and TRBJ2-3; 9 bases are a match to TRBD2. V gave up 7 bases and J gave up 1 base; unmatched junction bases: 7. CDR1 is SGHRS and CDR2 is YFSETQ in the germline V gene. The CDR3 runs 15 residues. The CDR3 region is CASALERGGTDTQYF. As DNA, the CDR3 is TGCGCCAGCGCCCTAGAGCGGGGGGGCACAGATACGCAGTATTTT.

The chain carries TRBV9 and TRBJ1-2; a weak D match, TRBD1 (6 bases). The germline gives CDR1 SGDLS, CDR2 YYNGEE. The CDR3 totals 15 residues. V was trimmed by 2 bases and J by 6 bases, leaving 17 bases between them. CDR3 nucleotide sequence: TGTGCCAGCAGCGTGGGGGAAGGGCAGGGGAATGGCTACACCTTC. Amino acids: CASSVGEGQGNGYTF.

This rearrangement joins TRBV5-4 to TRBJ2-2, with unresolved D. Trimming cost V 4 bases and J 4 bases, with 8 bases left between them. Germline V gene lookup returns CDR1 SGHNT and CDR2 YYREEE (reference sequence). This CDR3 is built from 13 residues. Here the CDR3 reads CASSLRLTGELFF. The CDR3 DNA is TGTGCCAGCAGCCTCAGGCTCACCGGGGAGCTGTTTTTT.

The chain links TRBV7-9 to TRBJ1-1; D remains unclear. The CDR3 consists of 12 residues. Germline loops: CDR1 SEHNR, CDR2 FQNEAQ (reference sequence). With 1 base removed from V and 7 bases from J, the gap between germline ends came to 7 bases. The CDR3 loop reads CASSLEAGEAFF. The CDR3 DNA follows: TGTGCCAGCAGCTTAGAGGCAGGTGAAGCTTTCTTT.

V gene TRBV10-3 combines with J gene TRBJ1-4; D unresolved. The V gene lost 11 bases and the J gene lost 6 bases, with 16 bases spanning the gap. This CDR3 is 13 amino acids long. Germline-derived CDR1 and CDR2 are ENHRY and SYGVKD. CDR3 sequence reads: CAAEWGGDEKLFF. CDR3 bases: TGTGCCGCCGAATGGGGTGGGGATGAAAAACTGTTTTTT.

This clone showed up just once. V gene TRBV11-1 combines with J gene TRBJ2-1; unclear D gene. The CDR3 loop spans 13 amino acids. Germline V lookup: CDR1 SGHAT, CDR2 FQDESV (reference sequence). Trimming took off 3 bases at V and 4 bases at J, with 7 bases between the two ends. The CDR3 sequence is CASSFNSYNEQFF. CDR3 DNA sequence: TGTGCCAGCAGCTTTAACAGTTACAATGAGCAGTTCTTC.

This clone has a single count. The V gene is TRBV7-2, the J gene TRBJ2-7; weak D call: TRBD1 (6 bases). CDR3 length: 16 residues. The V gene lost 7 bases and the J gene lost 2 bases, with 21 bases spanning the gap. CDR1 is SGHTA, CDR2 FQGNSA, per germline. CDR3 coding DNA: TGTGCCAGCACCCCCCAACGTGGGACAACACCCTACGAGCAGTACTTC. Its protein product is CASTPQRGTTPYEQYF.

The chain is built from TRBV9 and TRBJ1-2; TRBD1 agrees at 7 bases. The germline V gene encodes CDR1 SGDLS and CDR2 YYNGEE. The length of the CDR3 is 15 residues. V shed 0 bases and J 0 bases; nucleotides not matched to a gene: 2. This CDR3 is CASSVGDRANYGYTF. In DNA form, the CDR3 reads TGTGCCAGCAGCGTAGGGGACAGAGCTAACTATGGCTACACCTTC.

The sample holds one count of this clone. This rearrangement joins TRBV18 to TRBJ2-7; the match to TRBD1 covers 9 bases. The V gene end was trimmed by 6 bases and the J gene end by 2 bases; junction bases not matched to a gene: 8. This CDR3 comprises 15 residues. CDR1 is KGHSH, CDR2 LQKENI, per germline. The CDR3: CASSRDRESTYEQYF. The CDR3 region has the DNA TGTGCCAGCTCTCGGGACAGGGAATCAACCTACGAGCAGTACTTC.